These T cell receptor beta chains were read from a single sample in a study of blood T cells in healthy people across ages. Each CDR3 protein gets one entry after TCRdb re-called the 5' RACE reads with MiXCR. The profile shows approximately 790,000 distinct CDR3 sequences, 60% to 80% of them singletons. Material for sequencing was blood. Receptors originate from a man aged 30 to 39 in good health. CDR3s include the opening cysteine and the closing phenylalanine or tryptophan. A D gene is named only where the DNA matches it firmly. Clone size, where shown, is once, few, many, or a class for clones that have expanded.

V gene: TRBV7-2
D gene: NA
clone size: NA
J gene: TRBJ2-3
CDR3 DNA: TGTGCCAGCAGCTTAGCGGGACGGGATACGCAGTATTTT
CDR3 protein: CASSLAGRDTQYF

V gene: TRBV5-6
D gene: TRBD1
clone size: NA
J gene: TRBJ2-1
CDR3 DNA: TGTGCCAGCAGCTACGTAGGGACAGGCCTGACCTACAATGAGCAGTTCTTC
CDR3 protein: CASSYVGTGLTYNEQFF

V gene: TRBV2
D gene: TRBD2
clone size: many
J gene: TRBJ2-1
CDR3 DNA: TGTGCCAGCATGCTAGCGGGGGAGGAGCAGTTCTTC
CDR3 protein: CASMLAGEEQFF

V gene: TRBV20-1
D gene: NA
clone size: NA
J gene: TRBJ1-2
CDR3 DNA: TGCAGTGCTAGAGAGGACAGTAATCAGCTTTGGGGCTACACCTTC
CDR3 protein: CSAREDSNQLWGYTF

V gene: TRBV4-3
D gene: NA
clone size: NA
J gene: TRBJ2-2
CDR3 DNA: TGCGCCAGCAGCCAAACCTGGACGGGTTCCACCTCCGGGGAGCTGTTTTTT
CDR3 protein: CASSQTWTGSTSGELFF

V gene: TRBV4-2
D gene: NA
clone size: NA
J gene: TRBJ1-2
CDR3 DNA: TGTGCCAGCAGCCAAGACAGGGAGCTGAACTATGGCTACACCTTC
CDR3 protein: CASSQDRELNYGYTF

V gene: TRBV27
D gene: NA
clone size: NA
J gene: TRBJ1-1
CDR3 DNA: TGTGCCAGCAGTGTCGACCGGAACACTGAAGCTTTCTTT
CDR3 protein: CASSVDRNTEAFF

V gene: TRBV7-2
D gene: TRBD2
clone size: once
J gene: TRBJ2-6
CDR3 DNA: TGTGCCAGCAGCTCGGGGGGGCCTTACTCTGGGGCCAACGTCCTGACTTTC
CDR3 protein: CASSSGGPYSGANVLTF

V gene: TRBV7-9
D gene: NA
clone size: few
J gene: TRBJ2-3
CDR3 DNA: TGTGCCAGCAGCTTCCACAGGGAAAGCACAGATACGCAGTATTTT
CDR3 protein: CASSFHRESTDTQYF

V gene: TRBV29-1
D gene: TRBD2
clone size: once
J gene: TRBJ2-1
CDR3 DNA: TGCAGCGTTGCGACTAGCGGGGGGCTCTACAATGAGCAGTTCTTC
CDR3 protein: CSVATSGGLYNEQFF

V gene: TRBV14
D gene: NA
clone size: NA
J gene: TRBJ1-2
CDR3 DNA: TGTGCCAGCAGCCAGAGGAGGGAGTACGGTGGCTACACCTTC
CDR3 protein: CASSQRREYGGYTF

V gene: TRBV27
D gene: NA
clone size: NA
J gene: TRBJ1-4
CDR3 DNA: TGTGCCAGCAGGCGGGTTAGCTCTAATGAAAAACTGTTTTTT
CDR3 protein: CASRRVSSNEKLFF

V gene: TRBV20-1
D gene: NA
clone size: once
J gene: TRBJ2-3
CDR3 DNA: TGCAGTGCTAGCCAAACGAGGGGCACAGATACGCAGTATTTT
CDR3 protein: CSASQTRGTDTQYF

V gene: TRBV4-3
D gene: TRBD2
clone size: NA
J gene: TRBJ2-3
CDR3 DNA: TGCGCCAGCAGCCCGACTCCTGGACTAGCAGATACGCAGTATTTT
CDR3 protein: CASSPTPGLADTQYF

V gene: TRBV6-5
D gene: TRBD1
clone size: NA
J gene: TRBJ1-3
CDR3 DNA: TGTGCCACCACAGGGGGCGATTTTGGAAACACCATATATTTT
CDR3 protein: CATTGGDFGNTIYF

V gene: TRBV2
D gene: NA
clone size: NA
J gene: TRBJ2-3
CDR3 DNA: TGTGCCAGCAGTGACCAGGGACACGGGCCCAGTACGCAGTATTTT
CDR3 protein: CASSDQGHGPSTQYF

V gene: TRBV9
D gene: NA
clone size: NA
J gene: TRBJ1-5
CDR3 DNA: TGTGCCAGCAGCGTAGATGGTGAACCCCAGCATTTT
CDR3 protein: CASSVDGEPQHF

V gene: TRBV7-9
D gene: TRBD1
clone size: NA
J gene: TRBJ2-7
CDR3 DNA: TGTGCCAGCAGCTTAGGAGACAGGGGATTATACGAGCAGTACTTC
CDR3 protein: CASSLGDRGLYEQYF

V gene: TRBV6-2/TRBV6-3
D gene: NA
clone size: NA
J gene: TRBJ2-3
CDR3 DNA: TGTGCCAGCAGTTACGACTACCGAGGATCAGATACGCAGTATTTT
CDR3 protein: CASSYDYRGSDTQYF

V gene: TRBV20-1
D gene: NA
clone size: once
J gene: TRBJ2-7
CDR3 DNA: TGCAGTGCTAGAGATTCCGGGCTCCGCTACGAGCAGTACTTC
CDR3 protein: CSARDSGLRYEQYF

V gene: TRBV20-1
D gene: NA
clone size: few
J gene: TRBJ2-5
CDR3 DNA: TGCAGTGCTAGAGACCGTCAAGAGACCCAGTACTTC
CDR3 protein: CSARDRQETQYF

V gene: TRBV12-3/TRBV12-4
D gene: TRBD1
clone size: NA
J gene: TRBJ1-5
CDR3 DNA: TGTGCCAGCAGTCCTCTGACAGGGAATCAGCCCCAGCATTTT
CDR3 protein: CASSPLTGNQPQHF

V gene: TRBV7-2
D gene: NA
clone size: few
J gene: TRBJ1-1
CDR3 DNA: TGTGCCAGCAGCAGATCGGTGGTCTCTGAAGCTTTCTTT
CDR3 protein: CASSRSVVSEAFF

V gene: TRBV10-3
D gene: TRBD2
clone size: NA
J gene: TRBJ2-7
CDR3 DNA: TGTGCCATCAGACTTGAGACTAGCGGGGTCTTCTACGAGCAGTACTTC
CDR3 protein: CAIRLETSGVFYEQYF

V gene: TRBV29-1
D gene: NA
clone size: few
J gene: TRBJ2-3
CDR3 DNA: TGCAGCGTTGAAGATGAGAACACAGATACGCAGTATTTT
CDR3 protein: CSVEDENTDTQYF

V gene: TRBV7-7
D gene: TRBD2
clone size: few
J gene: TRBJ2-5
CDR3 DNA: TGTGCTAGCAGCTTGCAAGCGGGGGGGGAGACCCAGTACTTC
CDR3 protein: CASSLQAGGETQYF

V gene: TRBV7-2
D gene: NA
clone size: NA
J gene: TRBJ2-3
CDR3 DNA: TGTGCCAGCAGCTTAAACTCGGGTAGGGCTAGCACAGATACGCAGTATTTT
CDR3 protein: CASSLNSGRASTDTQYF

V gene: TRBV12-3/TRBV12-4
D gene: TRBD1
clone size: NA
J gene: TRBJ2-5
CDR3 DNA: TGTGCCAGCAGCGGGGCCTGGGGATGGGACAGCGTAGCTCAAGAGACCCAGTACTTC
CDR3 protein: CASSGAWGWDSVAQETQYF

V gene: TRBV7-3
D gene: TRBD1
clone size: few
J gene: TRBJ2-7
CDR3 DNA: TGTGCCAGCAGCGTCGGACAGGGGAGGGAGCAGTACTTC
CDR3 protein: CASSVGQGREQYF

V gene: TRBV10-3
D gene: NA
clone size: NA
J gene: TRBJ2-3
CDR3 DNA: TGTGCCATCAGCGAAGGCCAGCTCGCAGATACGCAGTATTTT
CDR3 protein: CAISEGQLADTQYF

V gene: TRBV18
D gene: TRBD2
clone size: NA
J gene: TRBJ2-6
CDR3 DNA: TGTGCCAGCTCACCAGGACTAGCGGGGGCTGGGGCCGACGTCCTGACTTTC
CDR3 protein: CASSPGLAGAGADVLTF

V gene: TRBV2
D gene: NA
clone size: NA
J gene: TRBJ2-5
CDR3 DNA: TGTGCCAGCAGTGGACAGTTACAAGAGACCCAGTACTTC
CDR3 protein: CASSGQLQETQYF

V gene: TRBV20-1
D gene: NA
clone size: NA
J gene: TRBJ1-4
CDR3 DNA: TGCAGTGCTAGTTTAACCGGGACATCCAATGAAAAACTGTTTTTT
CDR3 protein: CSASLTGTSNEKLFF

V gene: TRBV15
D gene: TRBD1
clone size: NA
J gene: TRBJ2-3
CDR3 DNA: TGTGCCACCAGCAGTGGACAGGGAACAGATACGCAGTATTTT
CDR3 protein: CATSSGQGTDTQYF

V gene: TRBV20-1
D gene: TRBD2
clone size: NA
J gene: TRBJ2-1
CDR3 DNA: TGCAGTGCGCCTGGACTAGCGGGGGGGTTTCGAGAGCAGTTCTTC
CDR3 protein: CSAPGLAGGFREQFF

V gene: TRBV20-1
D gene: TRBD1
clone size: many
J gene: TRBJ2-7
CDR3 DNA: TGCAGTTACAGGGGGCTCCGATACGAGCAGTACTTC
CDR3 protein: CSYRGLRYEQYF

V gene: TRBV6-6
D gene: NA
clone size: few
J gene: TRBJ2-5
CDR3 DNA: TGTGCCAGCAGTTATGTGGGGAACCAAGAGACCCAGTACTTC
CDR3 protein: CASSYVGNQETQYF

V gene: TRBV28
D gene: NA
clone size: NA
J gene: TRBJ2-7
CDR3 DNA: TGTGCCAGCAGGCACACGAGGCGGGACGAGCAGTACTTC
CDR3 protein: CASRHTRRDEQYF

V gene: TRBV6-2/TRBV6-3
D gene: NA
clone size: many
J gene: TRBJ1-2
CDR3 DNA: TGTGCCAGCAGTTACGAGCCCCGGATCGGCTACACCTTC
CDR3 protein: CASSYEPRIGYTF

V gene: TRBV4-3
D gene: TRBD1
clone size: NA
J gene: TRBJ2-6
CDR3 DNA: TGCGCCAGCAGCCAAGCCCTAGGACAGGCTTCGTTCTCTGGGGCCAACGTCCTGACTTTC
CDR3 protein: CASSQALGQASFSGANVLTF

V gene: TRBV11-3
D gene: NA
clone size: NA
J gene: TRBJ2-2
CDR3 DNA: TGTGCCTGCAGCTTGCTTGACACCGGGGAGCTGTTTTTT
CDR3 protein: CACSLLDTGELFF

V gene: TRBV25-1
D gene: TRBD2
clone size: few
J gene: TRBJ2-7
CDR3 DNA: TGTGCCAGCAGTGAGACTAGCGGAAACTACGAGCAGTACTTC
CDR3 protein: CASSETSGNYEQYF

V gene: TRBV5-1
D gene: TRBD2
clone size: NA
J gene: TRBJ2-3
CDR3 DNA: TGCGCCAGCAGCCCCCTGGTAGCGGGGGCGGAAGATACGCAGTATTTT
CDR3 protein: CASSPLVAGAEDTQYF

V gene: TRBV28
D gene: NA
clone size: NA
J gene: TRBJ2-3
CDR3 DNA: TGTGCCAGCTTGCCGGACTACCTCCCTCATAGCGATGTCACAGATACGCAGTATTTT
CDR3 protein: CASLPDYLPHSDVTDTQYF

V gene: TRBV5-1
D gene: NA
clone size: NA
J gene: TRBJ2-7
CDR3 DNA: TGCGCCAGCAGCTTGTCCCATACGGGGATCTCCTACGAGCAGTACTTC
CDR3 protein: CASSLSHTGISYEQYF

V gene: TRBV2
D gene: NA
clone size: NA
J gene: TRBJ2-7
CDR3 DNA: TGTGCCAGCACAGGTAGCTCCTACGAGCAGTACTTC
CDR3 protein: CASTGSSYEQYF

V gene: TRBV6-5
D gene: NA
clone size: NA
J gene: TRBJ2-7
CDR3 DNA: TGTGCCAGCAGTCTGTCTATGGGAGGCGAGCAGTACTTC
CDR3 protein: CASSLSMGGEQYF

V gene: TRBV20-1
D gene: TRBD1
clone size: few
J gene: TRBJ2-1
CDR3 DNA: TGCAGTGCTGTACGACAGGGCGGCGCGAATGAGCAGTTCTTC
CDR3 protein: CSAVRQGGANEQFF

V gene: TRBV7-9
D gene: TRBD1
clone size: once
J gene: TRBJ2-3
CDR3 DNA: TGTGCCAGCAGCTCATCCGGGACAGGGGACACAGATACGCAGTATTTT
CDR3 protein: CASSSSGTGDTDTQYF

V gene: TRBV12-3/TRBV12-4
D gene: NA
clone size: NA
J gene: TRBJ1-5
CDR3 DNA: TGTGCCAGCAGTTTAGCGGGCAGGGCCAATCAGCCCCAGCATTTT
CDR3 protein: CASSLAGRANQPQHF

V gene: TRBV10-3
D gene: NA
clone size: NA
J gene: TRBJ2-4
CDR3 DNA: TGTGCCATCAGTGAGTCCTGGGGGGCGGCCAAAAACATTCAGTACTTC
CDR3 protein: CAISESWGAAKNIQYF

V gene: TRBV5-5
D gene: TRBD1
clone size: NA
J gene: TRBJ1-5
CDR3 DNA: TGTGCCAGCAGTTTGACAGGGTATAGCAATCAGCCCCAGCATTTT
CDR3 protein: CASSLTGYSNQPQHF

V gene: TRBV27
D gene: NA
clone size: NA
J gene: TRBJ1-4
CDR3 DNA: TGTGCCAGCAGTTTTCAACAGGGAACTGAAAAACTGTTTTTT
CDR3 protein: CASSFQQGTEKLFF

V gene: TRBV7-2
D gene: NA
clone size: few
J gene: TRBJ1-1
CDR3 DNA: TGTGCCAGCAGCTTAGCAGCGTCGAGGGGCAGGTCGGGGGAAGCTTTCTTT
CDR3 protein: CASSLAASRGRSGEAFF